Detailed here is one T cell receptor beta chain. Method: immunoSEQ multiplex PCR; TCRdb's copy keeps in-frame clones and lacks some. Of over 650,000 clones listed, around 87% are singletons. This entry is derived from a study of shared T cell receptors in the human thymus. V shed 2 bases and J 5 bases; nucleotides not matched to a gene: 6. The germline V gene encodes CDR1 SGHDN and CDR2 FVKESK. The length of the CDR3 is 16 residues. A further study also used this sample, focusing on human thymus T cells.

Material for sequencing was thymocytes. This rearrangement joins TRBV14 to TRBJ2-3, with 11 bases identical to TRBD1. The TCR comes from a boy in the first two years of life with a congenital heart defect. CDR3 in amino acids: CASSQFRDRGRDTQYF. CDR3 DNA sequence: TGTGCCAGCAGCCAATTCCGGGACAGGGGGAGAGATACGCAGTATTTT.